This TCR beta chain is from a study of low-dose radiotherapy and immunotherapy resistance in tumors. Time point of the sample: after trial treatment. Indicated treatment: LDRT plus nivolumab, ipilimumab, low-dose cyclophosphamide and aspirin (RACIN trial). Trimming left V 5 bases short and J 4 bases short, with 14 bases between. The CDR3 is 15 amino acids. Germline V lookup: CDR1 SGHTA, CDR2 FQGNSA. TCRs were put through 20 PCR cycles of amplification with Phusion. A constant-region primer and the V-primer adapter served as the primer pair. A single record per CDR3 protein comes from TCRdb applying MiXCR to the reads. The sample has roughly 50,000 distinct CDR3 sequences, around 34% seen once.

This receptor was taken from a male donor with rectosigmoid adenocarcinoma. This chain uses TRBV7-2 with TRBJ2-2, with no clear D. The sample in question was PBMCs, obtained after low-dose radiotherapy plus immunotherapy. CDR3 sequence reads: CASSPPPRGTGELFF. The CDR3 nucleotides read TGTGCCAGCAGCCCCCCCCCTCGAGGCACCGGGGAGCTGTTTTTT.